Listed below are T cell receptor beta chains from one sample, sequenced in a study of CD8 T cells in Susac syndrome. TCRdb ran MiXCR on the immunoSEQ multiplex PCR reads and lists one entry per CDR3 protein. The table records about 150,000 distinct CDR3 sequences, over 95% of them present only once. Source material: CD8+ T cells from PBMCs. These receptor sequences come from a human donor with multiple sclerosis. Each CDR3 is given with its conserved first and last residue. Where a row states a size, it is once, few, many or the class of an expanded clone; other rows omit it.

clone size,J gene,V gene,CDR3 protein
once,TRBJ1-6,TRBV30,CAWSVIGDSPLHF
NA,TRBJ1-5,TRBV20-1,CSARVREGVNQPQHF
NA,TRBJ2-7,TRBV19,CASKKDSSYEQYF
NA,TRBJ2-7,TRBV19,CASSTGQIYEQYF
NA,TRBJ2-1,TRBV20-1,CSARDLASSYNEQFF
NA,TRBJ1-2,TRBV7-9,CASQGVRTGYTF
NA,TRBJ2-6,TRBV19,CASSPLEANVLTF
NA,TRBJ1-1,TRBV9,CASSVVPIKGNTEAFF
NA,TRBJ1-1,TRBV29-1,CSGTANTEAFF
NA,TRBJ2-5,TRBV13,CASSVGTSGGQETQYF
NA,TRBJ2-7,TRBV29-1,CSVEQGANEQYF
NA,TRBJ2-1,TRBV4-1,CASSRGSEYNEQFF